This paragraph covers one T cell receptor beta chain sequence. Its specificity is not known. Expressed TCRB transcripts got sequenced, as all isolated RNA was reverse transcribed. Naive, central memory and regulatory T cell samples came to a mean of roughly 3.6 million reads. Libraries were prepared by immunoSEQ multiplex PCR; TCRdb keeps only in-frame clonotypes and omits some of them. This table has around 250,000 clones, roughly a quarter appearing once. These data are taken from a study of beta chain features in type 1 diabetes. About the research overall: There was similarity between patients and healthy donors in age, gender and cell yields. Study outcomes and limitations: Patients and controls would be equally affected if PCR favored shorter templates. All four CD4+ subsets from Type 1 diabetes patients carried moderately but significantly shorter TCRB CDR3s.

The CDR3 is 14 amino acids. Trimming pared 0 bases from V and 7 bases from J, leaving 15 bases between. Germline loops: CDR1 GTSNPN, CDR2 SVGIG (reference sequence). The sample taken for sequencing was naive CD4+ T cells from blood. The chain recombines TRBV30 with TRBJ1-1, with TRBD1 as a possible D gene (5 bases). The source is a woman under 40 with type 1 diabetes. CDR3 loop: CAWSVRGGAREAFF. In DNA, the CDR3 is TGTGCCTGGAGTGTACGGGGAGGGGCGCGTGAAGCTTTCTTT.